These 5 T cell receptor beta chains were sequenced from one sample in a study of CD8 T cells in Susac syndrome. Random hexamers were used to reverse transcribe an amount of about 0.45 to 1 ug RNA. From the immunoSEQ multiplex PCR reads, TCRdb called clonotypes with MiXCR, one entry per CDR3 protein. The table records around 71,000 distinct CDR3 sequences, around 96% of them present only once. What was sequenced was CD4+ T cells from PBMCs. All receptors derive from a human donor with multiple sclerosis.

As DNA, the CDR3 is TGTGCCAGCAGTCATCTTCGGGACAGTCCTAACTATGGCTACACCTTC. Translation: CASSHLRDSPNYGYTF. The rearrangement joins TRBV6-1 to TRBJ1-2; TRBD1 aligns across 7 bases. Per germline, CDR1 MNHNS and CDR2 SASEGT. With 5 bases clipped from V and 0 bases from J, the junction kept 9 bases outside the gene matches. The CDR3 covers 16 residues.

This chain links TRBV11-2 with TRBJ2-1, with TRBD1 as a possible D gene (7 bases). The germline gives CDR1 SGHAT, CDR2 FQNNGV. The V end was cut by 4 bases, the J end by 3 bases, with 13 bases between. The length of the CDR3 is 15 residues. The CDR3 reads CASSSGGTFYNEQFF. CDR3 bases: TGTGCCAGCAGCTCAGGGGGGACTTTCTACAATGAGCAGTTCTTC.

The genes are TRBV12-3 or TRBV12-4 and TRBJ2-7; D might be TRBD2 (5 bases). CDR3 length equals 13 residues. Trimming stripped 6 bases from V and 1 base from J, with 10 bases between. For the CDR3, the DNA is TGTGCCAGCAGACGCCCGGGGTCCTACGAGCAGTACTTC. Translated, it gives CASRRPGSYEQYF.

This chain connects TRBV5-4 to TRBJ1-2; D unclear. The length of the CDR3 is 13 residues. The germline V and J ends were trimmed by 3 bases and 0 bases, with 6 bases remaining between them. Per germline, CDR1 SGHNT and CDR2 YYREEE (reference sequence). CDR3 in amino acids: CASSSSSNYGYTF. The CDR3 DNA is TGTGCCAGCAGCTCATCCTCTAACTATGGCTACACCTTC.

CDR3 coding DNA: TGTGCCAGCAGCACGGGACAGCCTTACGAGCAGTACTTC. Translated, it gives CASSTGQPYEQYF. This chain links TRBV7-6 with TRBJ2-7, with 7 bases lining up with TRBD1. V shed 5 bases and J 4 bases; nucleotides not matched to a gene: 5. Germline loops: CDR1 SGHVS, CDR2 FNYEAQ. The CDR3 consists of 13 residues. Based on the CDR3 plus reference TRBV7-6 and TRBJ2-7, the full variable domain is GAGVSQSPRYKVTKRGQDVALRCDPISGHVSLYWYRQALGQGPEFLTYFNYEAQQDKSGLPNDRFSAERPEGSISTLTIQRTEQRDSAMYRCASSTGQPYEQYFGPGTRLTVT.